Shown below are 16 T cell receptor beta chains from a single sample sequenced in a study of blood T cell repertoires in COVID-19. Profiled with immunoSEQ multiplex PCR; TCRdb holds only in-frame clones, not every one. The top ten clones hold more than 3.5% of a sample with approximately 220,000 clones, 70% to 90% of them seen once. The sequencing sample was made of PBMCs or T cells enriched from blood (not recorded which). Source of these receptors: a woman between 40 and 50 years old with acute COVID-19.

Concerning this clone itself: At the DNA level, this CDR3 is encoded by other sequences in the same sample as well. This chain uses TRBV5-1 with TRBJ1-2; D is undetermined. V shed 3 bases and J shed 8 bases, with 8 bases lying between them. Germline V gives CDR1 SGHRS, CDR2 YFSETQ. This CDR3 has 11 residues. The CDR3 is CASSSGGGYTF. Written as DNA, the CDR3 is TGCGCCAGCAGCTCCGGAGGCGGCTACACCTTC.

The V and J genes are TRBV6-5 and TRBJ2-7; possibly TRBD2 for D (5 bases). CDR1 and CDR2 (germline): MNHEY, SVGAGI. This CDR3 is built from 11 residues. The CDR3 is CASSFSGGLHV. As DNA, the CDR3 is TGTGCCAGCAGCTTTTCCGGAGGCCTCCACGTC.

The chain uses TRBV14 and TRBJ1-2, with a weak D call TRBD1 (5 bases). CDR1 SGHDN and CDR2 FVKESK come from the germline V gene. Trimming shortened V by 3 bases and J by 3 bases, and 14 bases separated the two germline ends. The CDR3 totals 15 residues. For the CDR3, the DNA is TGTGCCAGCAGCCAGCATCGGGGGTCCGACTATGGCTACACCTTC. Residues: CASSQHRGSDYGYTF.

The CDR3 loop reads CASSHGEAEQYF. Written as DNA, the CDR3 is TGTGCCAGCAGCCACGGGGAGGCCGAGCAGTACTTC. The chain combines TRBV7-9 with TRBJ2-7; tentatively, D is TRBD2 (6 bases). Trimming took off 5 bases at V and 6 bases at J, with 11 bases between the two ends. Germline V CDR1 and CDR2: SEHNR, FQNEAQ (reference sequence). This CDR3 contains 12 residues. Combining the CDR3 with reference TRBV7-9 and TRBJ2-7 gives the whole variable domain DTGVSQNPRHKITKRGQNVTFRCDPISEHNRLYWYRQTLGQGPEFLTYFQNEAQLEKSRLLSDRFSAERPKGSFSTLEIQRTEQGDSAMYLCASSHGEAEQYFGPGTRLTVT.

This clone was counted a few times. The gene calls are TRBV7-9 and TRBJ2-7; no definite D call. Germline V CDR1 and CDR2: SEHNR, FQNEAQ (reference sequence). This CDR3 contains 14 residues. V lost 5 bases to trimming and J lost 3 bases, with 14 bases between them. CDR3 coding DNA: TGTGCCAGCAGCCACCGGGTTGGCGGCTACGAGCAGTACTTC. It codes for CASSHRVGGYEQYF.

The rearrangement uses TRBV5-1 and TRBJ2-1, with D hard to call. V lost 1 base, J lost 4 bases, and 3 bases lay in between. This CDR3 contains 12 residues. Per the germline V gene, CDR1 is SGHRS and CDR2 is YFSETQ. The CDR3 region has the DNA TGCGCCAGCAGCTTGTATTACAATGAGCAGTTCTTC. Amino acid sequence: CASSLYYNEQFF.

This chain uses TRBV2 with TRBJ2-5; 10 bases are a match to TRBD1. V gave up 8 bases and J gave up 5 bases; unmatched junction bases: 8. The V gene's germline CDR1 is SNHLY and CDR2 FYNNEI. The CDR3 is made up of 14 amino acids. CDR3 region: CASGSRDRGETQYF. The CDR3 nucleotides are TGTGCCAGCGGGTCCCGGGACAGGGGCGAGACCCAGTACTTC.

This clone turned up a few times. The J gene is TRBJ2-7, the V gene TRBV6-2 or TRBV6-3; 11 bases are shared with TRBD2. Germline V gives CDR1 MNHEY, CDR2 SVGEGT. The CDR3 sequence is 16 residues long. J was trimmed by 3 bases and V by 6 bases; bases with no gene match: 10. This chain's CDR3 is CASSSARLAGNYEQYF. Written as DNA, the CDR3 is TGTGCCAGCAGCTCCGCAAGACTAGCGGGGAACTACGAGCAGTACTTC.

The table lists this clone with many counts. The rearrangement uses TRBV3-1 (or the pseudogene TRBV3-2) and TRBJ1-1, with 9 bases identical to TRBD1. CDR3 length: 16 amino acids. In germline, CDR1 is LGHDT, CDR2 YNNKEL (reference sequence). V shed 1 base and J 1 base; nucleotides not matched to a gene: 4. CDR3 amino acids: CASSQAWTGANTEAFF. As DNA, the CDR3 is TGTGCCAGCAGCCAAGCTTGGACAGGGGCGAACACTGAAGCTTTCTTT.

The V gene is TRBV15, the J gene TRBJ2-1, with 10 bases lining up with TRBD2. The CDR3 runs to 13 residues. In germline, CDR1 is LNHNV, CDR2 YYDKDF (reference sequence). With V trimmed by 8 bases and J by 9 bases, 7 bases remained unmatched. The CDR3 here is CATRISGGGEQFF. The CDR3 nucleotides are TGTGCCACCCGAATAAGCGGGGGGGGTGAGCAGTTCTTC. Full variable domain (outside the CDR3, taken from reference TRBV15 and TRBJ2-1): DAMVIQNPRYQVTQFGKPVTLSCSQTLNHNVMYWYQQKSSQAPKLLFHYYDKDFNNEADTPDNFQSRRPNTSFCFLDIRSPGLGDTAMYLCATRISGGGEQFFGPGTRLTVL.

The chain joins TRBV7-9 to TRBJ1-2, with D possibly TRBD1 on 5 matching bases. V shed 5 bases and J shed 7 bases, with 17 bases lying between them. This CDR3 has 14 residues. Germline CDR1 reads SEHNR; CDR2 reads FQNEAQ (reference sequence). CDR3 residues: CASSPSGGEPGYTF. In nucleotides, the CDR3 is TGTGCCAGCAGCCCCTCCGGGGGGGAACCTGGCTACACCTTC.

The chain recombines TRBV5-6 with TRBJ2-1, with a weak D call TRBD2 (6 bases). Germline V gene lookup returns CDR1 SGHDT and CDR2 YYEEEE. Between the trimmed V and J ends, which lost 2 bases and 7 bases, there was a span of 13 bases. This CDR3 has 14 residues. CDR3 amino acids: CASSLLAGGNEQFF. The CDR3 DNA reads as TGTGCCAGCAGCTTACTAGCCGGGGGTAATGAGCAGTTCTTC. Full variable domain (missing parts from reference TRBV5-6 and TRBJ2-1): DAGVTQSPTHLIKTRGQQVTLRCSPKSGHDTVSWYQQALGQGPQFIFQYYEEEERQRGNFPDRFSGHQFPNYSSELNVNALLLGDSALYLCASSLLAGGNEQFFGPGTRLTVL.

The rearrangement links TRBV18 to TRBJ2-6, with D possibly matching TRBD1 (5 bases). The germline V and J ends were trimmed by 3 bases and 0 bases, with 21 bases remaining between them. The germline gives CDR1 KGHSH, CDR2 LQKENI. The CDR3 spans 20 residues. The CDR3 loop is CASSPGPTAGSPSGANVLTF. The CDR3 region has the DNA TGTGCCAGCTCACCCGGCCCGACAGCCGGGTCCCCCTCTGGGGCCAACGTCCTGACTTTC.

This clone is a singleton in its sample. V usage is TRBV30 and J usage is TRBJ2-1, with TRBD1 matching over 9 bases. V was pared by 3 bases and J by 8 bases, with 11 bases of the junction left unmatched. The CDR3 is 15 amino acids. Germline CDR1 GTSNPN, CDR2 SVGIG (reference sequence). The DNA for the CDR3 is TGTGCCTGGAGATATACCGGGACAGGGATCCATGAGCAGTTCTTC. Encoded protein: CAWRYTGTGIHEQFF.

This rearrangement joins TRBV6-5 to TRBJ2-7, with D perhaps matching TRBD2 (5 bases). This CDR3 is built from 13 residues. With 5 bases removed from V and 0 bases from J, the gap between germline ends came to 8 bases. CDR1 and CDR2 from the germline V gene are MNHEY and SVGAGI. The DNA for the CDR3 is TGTGCCAGCAGTCCCCGGGGCTCCTACGAGCAGTACGTC. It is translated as CASSPRGSYEQYV.

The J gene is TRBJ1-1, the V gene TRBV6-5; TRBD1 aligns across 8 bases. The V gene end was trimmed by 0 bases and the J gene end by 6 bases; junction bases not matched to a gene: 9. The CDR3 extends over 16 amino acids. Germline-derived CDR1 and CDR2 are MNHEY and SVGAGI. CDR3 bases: TGTGCCAGCAGTTACTCGAATACAGGGGGAAAATCTGAAGCTTTCTTT. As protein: CASSYSNTGGKSEAFF.